These T cell receptor beta chains were read from a single sample in a study of T and B cells in COVID-19 patients. In TCRdb, the multiplex PCR reads were re-called with MiXCR into one record per CDR3 protein. Seen here are 10,000 or so distinct CDR3 sequences, 30% to 35% observed once, and the top ten hold roughly 13%. The sequenced material came from blood. The receptor set was obtained from a human donor with active COVID-19. Each CDR3 is given with its conserved first and last residue. D genes are given only for firm matches. Only part of the rows carry a size: once, few, many, or a class if the clone is expanded.

- - TRBJ2-7 TRBV10-3 CAISGGLNEQYF TGTGCCATCAGTGGGGGACTGAACGAGCAGTACTTC
- few TRBJ2-5 TRBV7-6 CASSPSWGGLETQYF TGTGCCAGCAGCCCCTCGTGGGGTGGGTTGGAGACCCAGTACTTC
- few TRBJ1-1 TRBV20-1 CSARDRRNTEAFF TGCAGTGCTAGAGATCGCAGGAACACTGAAGCTTTCTTT
- - TRBJ1-5 TRBV24-1 CATSDSRTVQPQHF TGTGCCACCAGTGATTCGCGGACAGTTCAGCCCCAGCATTTT
TRBD1 - TRBJ2-5 TRBV5-1 CASRFEGGSETQYF TGCGCCAGCCGCTTTGAAGGGGGCTCGGAGACCCAGTACTTC
TRBD1 - TRBJ1-5 TRBV27 CASSIDRGNQPQHF TGTGCCAGCAGTATCGACAGGGGCAATCAGCCCCAGCATTTT
- medium-sized TRBJ2-5 TRBV18 CASSPNVGEETQYF TGTGCCAGCTCACCCAACGTAGGAGAAGAGACCCAGTACTTC
- - TRBJ1-1 TRBV6-2/TRBV6-3 CASSHLTVNTEAFF TGTGCCAGCAGTCACTTGACAGTGAACACTGAAGCTTTCTTT
TRBD1 medium-sized TRBJ2-7 TRBV19 CASSITGTGYEQYF TGTGCCAGTAGTATCACCGGGACAGGCTACGAGCAGTACTTC
- few TRBJ2-2 TRBV11-2 CASSPYQGKGGELFF TGTGCCAGCAGCCCGTATCAGGGGAAAGGCGGGGAGCTGTTTTTT
- - TRBJ2-6 TRBV9 CASSALGSGANVLTF TGTGCCAGCAGCGCCCTGGGGTCGGGGGCCAACGTCCTGACTTTC
- medium-sized TRBJ2-7 TRBV6-5 CASSYKISYEQYF TGTGCCAGCAGTTATAAGATTTCCTACGAGCAGTACTTC
- few TRBJ2-2 TRBV20-1 CSARDRGAGELFF TGCAGTGCTAGAGATCGCGGGGCCGGGGAGCTGTTTTTT
- once TRBJ1-3 TRBV20-1 CSASRGPGGGNTIYF TGCAGTGCTTCACGGGGCCCAGGCGGTGGAAACACCATATATTTT
TRBD1 few TRBJ1-3 TRBV7-2 CASSLDRGPGNTIYF TGTGCCAGCAGCTTGGACAGGGGACCTGGAAACACCATATATTTT
- few TRBJ2-2 TRBV7-2 CASSPEGTGELFF TGTGCCAGCAGTCCAGAGGGAACCGGGGAGCTGTTTTTT
- - TRBJ1-5 TRBV5-1 CASSLGAGGQPQHF TGCGCCAGCAGCTTGGGGGCGGGGGGTCAGCCCCAGCATTTT
- - TRBJ1-1 TRBV19 CASSIPGMNTEAFF TGTGCCAGTAGTATCCCAGGGATGAACACTGAAGCTTTCTTT
- - TRBJ2-2 TRBV28 CASSFCFQWHRGTGELFF TGTGCCAGCAGTTTTTGTTTTCAGTGGCATAGGGGCACCGGGGAGCTGTTTTTT
- - TRBJ1-5 TRBV29-1 CSVRGPNNQPQHF TGCAGCGTTCGTGGCCCTAATAACCAGCCCCAGCATTTT
TRBD1 medium-sized TRBJ2-5 TRBV6-5 CASSRDRGREETQYF TGTGCCAGCAGTCGGGACAGGGGGCGCGAAGAGACCCAGTACTTC
TRBD1 medium-sized TRBJ1-1 TRBV6-5 CASSYSRDRGTEAFF TGTGCCAGCAGTTACTCCCGGGACAGAGGGACTGAAGCTTTCTTT